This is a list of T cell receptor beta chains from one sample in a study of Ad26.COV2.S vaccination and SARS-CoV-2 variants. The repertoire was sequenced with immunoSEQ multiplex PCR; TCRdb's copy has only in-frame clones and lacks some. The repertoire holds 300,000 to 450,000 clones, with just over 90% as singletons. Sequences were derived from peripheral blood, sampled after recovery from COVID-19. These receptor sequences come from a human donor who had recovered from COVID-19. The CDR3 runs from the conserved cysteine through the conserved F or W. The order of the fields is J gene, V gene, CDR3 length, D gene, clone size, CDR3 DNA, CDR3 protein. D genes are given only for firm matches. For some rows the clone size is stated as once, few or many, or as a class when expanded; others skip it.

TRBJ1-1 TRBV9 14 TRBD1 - TGTGCCAGCAGCGAAGGGACAGAGAACACTGAAGCTTTCTTT CASSEGTENTEAFF
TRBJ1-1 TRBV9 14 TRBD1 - TGTGCCAGCAGCGTTACAGGGGGGGGCACTGAAGCTTTCTTT CASSVTGGGTEAFF
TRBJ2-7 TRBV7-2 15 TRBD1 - TGTGCCAGCAGCTTACCGGGACAGGGCTTGGGCGAGCAGTACTTC CASSLPGQGLGEQYF
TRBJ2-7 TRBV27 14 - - TGTGCCAGCAGTTTATCTTTCGGCCCCTACGAGCAGTACTTC CASSLSFGPYEQYF
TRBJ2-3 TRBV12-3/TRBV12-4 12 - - TGTGCCAGCAGTTCTATCACAGATACGCAGTATTTT CASSSITDTQYF
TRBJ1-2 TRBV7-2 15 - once TGTGCCAGCAGCTTAGCGCGTGCAGGCGACTATGGCTACACCTTC CASSLARAGDYGYTF
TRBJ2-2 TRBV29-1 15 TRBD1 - TGCAGCGTTGAGACAGGGGTACCGAACACCGGGGAGCTGTTTTTT CSVETGVPNTGELFF
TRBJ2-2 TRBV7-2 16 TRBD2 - TGTGCCAGCAGCTTAAGCGGGGGGAGCAACACCGGGGAGCTGTTTTTT CASSLSGGSNTGELFF
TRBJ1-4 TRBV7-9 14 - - TGTGCCAGCAGCTTAGGGCCTGTCGATGAAAAACTGTTTTTT CASSLGPVDEKLFF
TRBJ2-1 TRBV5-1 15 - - TGCGCCAGCAGCTTATTAGCGACGGCAGAGGGACAGCAGTTCTTC CASSLLATAEGQQFF
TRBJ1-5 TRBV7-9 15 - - TGTGCCAGCAGCCCACCGGGGATTAGCAATCAGCCCCAGCATTTT CASSPPGISNQPQHF
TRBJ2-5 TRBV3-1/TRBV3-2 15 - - TGTGCCAGCAGCCAATGGGCTCTGTCCCAAGAGACCCAGTACTTC CASSQWALSQETQYF
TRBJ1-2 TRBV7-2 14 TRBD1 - TGTGCCAGCAGCTGGCTACAGGGGGAAAGTGGCTACACCTTC CASSWLQGESGYTF
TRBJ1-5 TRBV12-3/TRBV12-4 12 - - TGTGCCAGCACTCACAGCAATCAGCCCCAGCATTTT CASTHSNQPQHF
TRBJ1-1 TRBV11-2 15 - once TGTGCCAGCAGCCCATTACGGGGGCGCGGAACTGAAGCTTTCTTT CASSPLRGRGTEAFF
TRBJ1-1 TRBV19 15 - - TGTGCCAGTAAGACCGGGGACCTCTTGAACACTGAAGCTTTCTTT CASKTGDLLNTEAFF
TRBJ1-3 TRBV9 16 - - TGTGCCAGCAGCGCCGGGGTCCCTCTCTCTGGAAACACCATATATTTT CASSAGVPLSGNTIYF
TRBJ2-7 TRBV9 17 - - TGTGCCAGCAGCGTATCGGACCAAGGGGCCCTCTCCTACGAGCAGTACTTC CASSVSDQGALSYEQYF
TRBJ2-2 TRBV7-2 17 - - TGTGCCAGCAGCTTACTTCCTGGAGGGGACCCCACCGGGGAGCTGTTTTTT CASSLLPGGDPTGELFF
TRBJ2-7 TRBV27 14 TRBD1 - TGTGCCAGCAGAGGACAGGGGGCCTGGTACGAGCAGTACTTC CASRGQGAWYEQYF
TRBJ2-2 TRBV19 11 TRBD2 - TGTGCCACACTAGCGTCCGGGGAGCTGTTTTTT CATLASGELFF
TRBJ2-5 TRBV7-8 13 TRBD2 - TGTGCCAGCAGCTTGGGACTAGCTCAGACCCAGTACTTC CASSLGLAQTQYF
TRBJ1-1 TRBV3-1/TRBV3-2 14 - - TGTGCCAGCAGAGCCGGGACGGGGGCTTCTGAAGCTTTCTTT CASRAGTGASEAFF
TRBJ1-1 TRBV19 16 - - TGTGCCAGTAGTATATTTGAGGGTTGGGGAAACACTGAAGCTTTCTTT CASSIFEGWGNTEAFF